This T cell receptor beta chain was sequenced in a study of beta chain features in type 1 diabetes. Study findings and constraints: All four CD4+ subsets of Type 1 diabetes patients contained TCRB CDR3s that were moderately but significantly shorter. Researchers reported that naive, central memory and Treg TCRB repertoires appeared more similar in patients than in healthy donors.

The CDR3 is made up of 15 amino acids. Germline V CDR1 and CDR2: SGHRS, YFSETQ. V lost 1 base to trimming and J lost 2 bases, with 13 bases between them. cDNA synthesis used the whole RNA isolate, giving expressed TCRB sequences. Libraries were prepared by immunoSEQ multiplex PCR; TCRdb keeps only in-frame clonotypes and omits some of them. The sample has about 250,000 clones; about a tenth are singletons. Based on CD45RO/CCR7/CD25/CD127/CD95/CD27, CD4+ regulatory, stem cell-like memory, naive and central memory cells were sorted. Concerning this clone: Its antigen remains unidentified.

The rearrangement joins TRBV5-1 to TRBJ2-7, with a possible D match to TRBD1 (6 bases). The receptor's source is a man aged 25-40 years with type 1 diabetes. The specimen sequenced was naive CD4+ T cells from blood. CDR3 region: CASSLFQGTTYEQYF. In nucleotides, the CDR3 is TGCGCCAGCAGCTTGTTCCAGGGGACAACCTACGAGCAGTACTTC.